Listed here are 32 T cell receptor beta chains from one sample, sequenced in a study of blood T cells in healthy people across ages. With a J-beta primer mix and a sample-barcoded 5' primer, a second PCR ran about 7 to 12 cycles. TCRdb redid the calling of the 5' RACE reads with MiXCR, one entry per CDR3 protein. There are approximately 800,000 distinct CDR3 sequences in the sample; less than 70% occur only once, and approximately 40% lies in the top ten. Sequencing was performed on blood. Every receptor here comes from a man older than 75 in good health.

V and J are TRBV5-1 and TRBJ2-6; D not certain. The CDR3 contains 15 residues. CDR1 and CDR2 from the germline V gene are SGHRS and YFSETQ. V lost 4 bases to trimming and J lost 3 bases, with 11 bases between them. For the CDR3, the DNA is TGCGCCAGCAGCCCCGCTCTAGGTGGGGCCAACGTCCTGACTTTC. Residues: CASSPALGGANVLTF.

Details on this clonotype: This may stem from a read error, because a much larger clone lies one nucleotide away. Because the CDR3's place on the DNA is in doubt, the DNA is left out and the CDR3 is given as listed by TCRdb. The chain combines TRBV29-1 with TRBJ2-7; the D segment call TRBD2 is taken from the table without a DNA check. The CDR3 numbers 12 amino acids, ends counted. The germline CDR1 and CDR2 sequences are SQVTM and ANQGSEA. The CDR3 is CSVAKGSYERYF.

The chain couples TRBV28 to TRBJ2-5, with TRBD2 identical over 7 bases. The CDR3 has 15 residues. Germline CDR1 is MDHEN and CDR2 is SYDVKM. The trim removed 6 bases at V and 5 bases at J, leaving 12 bases unmatched. This CDR3 is CASRGIRGDSETQYF. CDR3 DNA sequence: TGTGCCAGCAGAGGGATTCGGGGGGACTCGGAGACCCAGTACTTC.

The rearrangement links TRBV20-1 to TRBJ2-1; tentatively, D is TRBD2 (6 bases). The CDR3 runs 13 residues. Deletions cut 5 bases from V and 8 bases from J, with 16 bases between. Germline CDR1 DFQATT, CDR2 SNEGSKA (reference sequence). CDR3 region: CSADQTSLDEQFF. DNA for the CDR3: TGCAGTGCTGATCAAACTAGCTTGGATGAGCAGTTCTTC.

A single count supports this clonotype. The rearrangement links TRBV7-2 to TRBJ2-5; TRBD2 aligns across 11 bases. The CDR3 spans 17 residues. The junction had 19 bases not matched to a gene; V was cut back by 5 bases and J by 11 bases. CDR1 and CDR2 (germline): SGHTA, FQGNSA. The CDR3 loop is CASSLLLAGASYNEQYF. The CDR3 DNA sequence: TGTGCCAGCAGCCTCCTACTAGCGGGAGCATCCTACAATGAGCAGTACTTC.

The V gene is TRBV29-1, the J gene TRBJ1-1, with D unresolved. There are 13 residues in the CDR3. Germline values: CDR1 SQVTM, CDR2 ANQGSEA. Trimming shortened V by 2 bases and J by 0 bases, and 7 bases separated the two germline ends. The CDR3 bases are TGCAGCGTTGAAAAAAGGCTGAACACTGAAGCTTTCTTT. Encoded protein: CSVEKRLNTEAFF. The full variable domain, in which reference TRBV29-1 and TRBJ1-1 provide the parts outside the CDR3, is SAVISQKPSRDICQRGTSLTIQCQVDSQVTMMFWYRQQPGQSLTLIATANQGSEATYESGFVIDKFPISRPNLTFSTLTVSNMSPEDSSIYLCSVEKRLNTEAFFGQGTRLTVV.

The chain combines TRBV5-1 with TRBJ2-2; no definite D call. The CDR3 extends over 11 amino acids. From germline, CDR1 is SGHRS and CDR2 YFSETQ. V was trimmed by 4 bases and J by 8 bases, leaving 6 bases between them. CDR3 loop: CASSDLGELFF. CDR3 nucleotides: TGCGCCAGCAGCGACCTGGGGGAGCTGTTTTTT. Full variable domain (remainder filled in from reference TRBV5-1 and TRBJ2-2): KAGVTQTPRYLIKTRGQQVTLSCSPISGHRSVSWYQQTPGQGLQFLFEYFSETQRNKGNFPGRFSGRQFSNSRSEMNVSTLELGDSALYLCASSDLGELFFGEGSRLTVL.

This clonotype was seen only a few times. The CDR3 coding sequence is TGCGCCAGCAGCTTCAGTAGTGGTATCGGAGAGACCCAGTACTTC. Translation: CASSFSSGIGETQYF. The chain links TRBV5-1 to TRBJ2-5; D is uncertain. V lost 2 bases and J lost 4, with 15 bases in between. Germline CDR1 is SGHRS and CDR2 is YFSETQ. This CDR3 contains 15 residues.

The chain has TRBV20-1 and TRBJ2-7, with D tentatively TRBD1 (5 bases). The CDR3 contains 13 residues. The V end was cut by 0 bases, the J end by 5 bases, with 11 bases between. Germline assignment: CDR1 DFQATT and CDR2 SNEGSKA (reference sequence). The CDR3 coding sequence is TGCAGTGCTAGAGACAGGGTGCCCCACGAGCAGTACTTC. Protein product: CSARDRVPHEQYF.

This clonotype was observed a few times. This chain connects TRBV7-9 to TRBJ2-1; 10 bases agree with TRBD2. V shed 7 bases and J 3 bases; nucleotides not matched to a gene: 15. The CDR3 spans 18 residues. Germline CDR1 is SEHNR and CDR2 is FQNEAQ (reference sequence). CDR3 protein: CASTPASHLAGDYNEQFF. Written as DNA, the CDR3 is TGTGCCAGCACCCCCGCGTCCCACCTAGCGGGAGACTACAATGAGCAGTTCTTC.

This clonotype was observed a handful of times. The chain employs TRBV20-1 and TRBJ1-2; the D gene is possibly TRBD1 (6 bases). This CDR3 has 11 amino acids. Trimming pared 6 bases from V and 3 bases from J, leaving 8 bases between. Per the germline V gene, CDR1 is DFQATT and CDR2 is SNEGSKA (reference sequence). The CDR3 bases are TGCAGTGCCGCAGGGGACTATGGCTACACCTTC. The encoded protein is CSAAGDYGYTF.

V gene TRBV12-3 or TRBV12-4 combines with J gene TRBJ1-4, with TRBD1 matching over 9 bases. Unmatched junction bases numbered 5, after V lost 5 bases and J lost 10 bases. The CDR3 length is 13 residues. In DNA form, the CDR3 reads TGTGCCAGCAGTCTCACAGGGGGCCGAAAACTGTTTTTT. This sequence encodes CASSLTGGRKLFF.

This chain connects TRBV7-9 to TRBJ2-3; 9 bases line up with TRBD2. Germline lookup yields CDR1 SEHNR and CDR2 FQNEAQ (reference sequence). CDR3 length: 15 residues. Trimming at V came to 0 bases and at J to 7 bases, leaving 5 bases not matched to a gene. CDR3 sequence (DNA): TGTGCCAGCAGCTTAGCACAGCGGGAGGCACATACGCAGTATTTT. Encoded protein: CASSLAQREAHTQYF.

The table lists this clonotype with a few counts. J is TRBJ2-7 and V is TRBV7-9; D is tentatively TRBD1 or TRBD2 (5 bases each). The tail of the sequence fits TRBJ2-5 better, so the J call may be wrong. The CDR3 consists of 12 residues. Per the germline V gene, CDR1 is SEHNR and CDR2 is FQNEAQ (reference sequence). CDR3 nucleotide sequence: TGTGCCAGCAGCTTCGGGGCTAAGACCCAGTACTTC. Its protein product is CASSFGAKTQYF.

There are a few counts of this clonotype. J is TRBJ1-2 and V is TRBV3-1; D call uncertain. V shed 4 bases and J shed 4 bases, with 13 bases lying between them. Germline V gives CDR1 LGHDT, CDR2 YNNKEL (reference sequence). The CDR3 is 14 residues long. The CDR3 sequence: CASSLEGAPYGYTF. CDR3 bases: TGTGCCAGCAGCCTCGAGGGAGCCCCCTATGGCTACACCTTC.

This clonotype has just a few counts. The rearrangement links TRBV20-1 to TRBJ1-2; perhaps TRBD1 as D (6 bases). CDR3 length: 13 amino acids. The V end lost 2 bases, the J end lost 7 bases, and 14 bases lay between the germline ends. Germline-derived CDR1 and CDR2 are DFQATT and SNEGSKA (reference sequence). DNA of the CDR3: TGCAGTGCTAGATTCTCGGGGGCAGGTGGCTACACCTTC. It encodes CSARFSGAGGYTF.

This chain links TRBV9 with TRBJ2-4; 10 nucleotides match TRBD2. The better agreement between TRBJ2-7 and the DNA end casts doubt on the J call. CDR1 is SGDLS, CDR2 YYNGEE, per germline. This CDR3 has 16 amino acids. The CDR3 nucleotides read TGTGCCAGCAGCTTCCGAGCGGGAGGGAACTTTGACGAGCAGTACTTC. Protein product: CASSFRAGGNFDEQYF.

The sample holds a few counts of this clonotype. This chain uses TRBV7-2 with TRBJ2-1, with TRBD2 matching over 10 bases. Per the germline V gene, CDR1 is SGHTA and CDR2 is FQGNSA. The CDR3 spans 16 residues. With 5 bases clipped from V and 4 bases from J, the junction kept 8 bases outside the gene matches. The CDR3 sequence is CASSPAGLADYNEQFF. The CDR3 bases are TGTGCCAGCAGCCCAGCTGGACTAGCGGATTACAATGAGCAGTTCTTC.

This clonotype occurred a few times. V usage is TRBV6-5 and J usage is TRBJ2-7, with D uncertain. This CDR3 contains 15 residues. The V and J ends lost 2 bases and 0 bases respectively, with 11 bases between them. Looked up from germline, CDR1 is MNHEY and CDR2 is SVGAGI. Written as DNA, the CDR3 is TGTGCCAGCAGTTACACCGCGGATATCTCCTACGAGCAGTACTTC. This codes for CASSYTADISYEQYF.

This rearrangement joins TRBV5-1 to TRBJ2-7, with D possibly TRBD2 on 6 matching bases. The CDR3 runs 16 residues. Germline V CDR1 and CDR2: SGHRS, YFSETQ. Trimming shortened V by 0 bases and J by 0 bases, and 13 bases separated the two germline ends. CDR3 loop: CASSLATGGVSYEQYF. In nucleotides, the CDR3 is TGCGCCAGCAGCTTGGCAACAGGAGGGGTCTCCTACGAGCAGTACTTC.

The V and J genes are TRBV3-1 and TRBJ2-1, with 11 bases lining up with TRBD2. The germline V gene encodes CDR1 LGHDT and CDR2 YNNKEL (reference sequence). The CDR3 has 18 residues. The trim removed 2 bases at V and 3 bases at J, leaving 9 bases unmatched. CDR3 sequence reads: CASSQSQGTSGFYNEQFF. CDR3 sequence (DNA): TGTGCCAGCAGCCAAAGCCAAGGGACTAGCGGTTTCTACAATGAGCAGTTCTTC.

The V call is TRBV20-1, the J call TRBJ2-4, with TRBD1 identical over 8 bases. The DNA end lines up better with TRBJ2-5; the J call may be wrong. The CDR3 extends over 15 amino acids. Germline-derived CDR1 and CDR2 are DFQATT and SNEGSKA (reference sequence). CDR3 sequence (DNA): TGCAGTGCTAGAAACATGGACAGGGTGAGAGAGACCCAGTACTTC. Translated, it gives CSARNMDRVRETQYF.

This clonotype was observed a few times. This rearrangement joins TRBV5-1 to TRBJ2-1, with TRBD2 matching over 14 bases. The junction had 13 bases not matched to a gene; V was cut back by 2 bases and J by 12 bases. The CDR3 runs to 17 residues. Germline loops: CDR1 SGHRS, CDR2 YFSETQ. This CDR3 is CASSLRTSGRRPRGQFF. CDR3 sequence (DNA): TGCGCCAGCAGCTTACGGACTAGCGGGAGGCGACCAAGAGGGCAGTTCTTC.

This rearrangement joins TRBV18 to TRBJ2-4; TRBD1 matches at 7 bases. Germline V CDR1 and CDR2: KGHSH, LQKENI. With 4 bases clipped from V and 4 bases from J, the junction kept 10 bases outside the gene matches. This CDR3 is 16 amino acids long. The CDR3 nucleotides read TGTGCCAGCTCACTTCGGAAGGGGGCGCTTAAAAACATTCAGTACTTC. Translation gives CASSLRKGALKNIQYF.

This clonotype has only a few counts. This CDR3 reads CASSEAVHITDTQYF. DNA of the CDR3: TGTGCCAGCAGTGAAGCGGTTCACATCACAGATACGCAGTATTTT. The chain combines TRBV6-1 with TRBJ2-3, with D unresolved. V was cut by 0 bases and J by 2 bases, with 9 bases left in between. This CDR3 contains 15 residues. Germline V CDR1 and CDR2: MNHNS, SASEGT.

The V call is TRBV9, the J call TRBJ2-7; 13 nucleotides agree with TRBD2. Germline trimming cut 4 bases from V and 7 bases from J; bases unmatched to any gene: 20. There are 19 residues in the CDR3. CDR1 is SGDLS and CDR2 is YYNGEE in the germline V gene. CDR3 amino acids: CASSLRLAGGGGSYNEQYF. CDR3 nucleotides: TGTGCCAGCAGCCTACGACTAGCGGGAGGCGGGGGGTCCTACAATGAGCAGTACTTC.

The rearrangement joins TRBV28 to TRBJ2-3; D is possibly TRBD1 or TRBD2 (5 bases each). Germline assignment: CDR1 MDHEN and CDR2 SYDVKM. Trimming cost V 1 base and J 2 bases, with 19 bases left between them. The CDR3 is made up of 18 amino acids. The CDR3, as DNA: TGTGCCAGCAGTTTATTATTAGGGGTGGAGGCTCACACAGATACGCAGTATTTT. Its translation is CASSLLLGVEAHTDTQYF.

This rearrangement joins TRBV18 to TRBJ2-5; D is ambiguous. The CDR3 covers 14 residues. Trimming took off 3 bases at V and 0 bases at J, with 8 bases between the two ends. The germline CDR1 and CDR2 sequences are KGHSH and LQKENI. CDR3 protein: CASSPNQNQETQYF. The CDR3 DNA follows: TGTGCCAGCTCACCGAACCAGAACCAAGAGACCCAGTACTTC.

The CDR3 DNA sequence: TGTGCCAGCAGTTCCTCCGGACGAGTCACCGGGGAGCTGTTTTTT. Protein: CASSSSGRVTGELFF. This chain uses TRBV28 with TRBJ2-2; D not resolved. CDR1 and CDR2 from the germline V gene are MDHEN and SYDVKM. This CDR3 has 15 amino acids. Trimming shortened V by 4 bases and J by 4 bases, and 13 bases separated the two germline ends.

The chain carries TRBV6-2 or TRBV6-3 and TRBJ2-3; a weak D match, TRBD2 (6 bases). V lost 11 bases, J lost 3 bases, and 18 bases lay in between. Germline CDR1 and CDR2: MNHEY and SVGEGT. The CDR3 has 14 residues. DNA for the CDR3: TGTGCCTCAGCACTTGGCGGGATAACAGATACGCAGTATTTT. This encodes CASALGGITDTQYF.

The chain has TRBV7-2 and TRBJ2-2; TRBD2 is a possible D gene (6 bases). This CDR3 region has 15 residues. Per the germline V gene, CDR1 is SGHTA and CDR2 is FQGNSA. V lost 5 bases, J lost 5 bases, and 15 bases lay in between. CDR3 sequence: CASSQRASATGELFF. The DNA of the CDR3 is TGTGCCAGCAGCCAGAGGGCTAGCGCGACCGGGGAGCTGTTTTTT.

On this clonotype itself: At one boundary the junction diverges from the germline segment, which might be a read error. The gene calls are TRBV9 and TRBJ2-4, with a possible D match to TRBD1 (6 bases). The DNA matches TRBJ2-7 better at its end, which makes the J call doubtful. The germline V gene has CDR1 SGDLS and CDR2 YYNGEE. This CDR3 is 14 amino acids long. CDR3 sequence: CACSVDGGAYEQYF. Written as DNA, the CDR3 is TGTGCCTGCAGCGTAGATGGGGGCGCATACGAGCAGTACTTC.